This T cell receptor (beta chain) was recovered during a study of T cells expressing NK-cell markers (dated by TCRdb to the early 2020s). Concerning the study at large: TCR beta-chain repertoires were profiled in sorted CD3+CD56+NKG2C+, CD3+CD56+NKG2C- and CD3+CD56-NKG2C+ T-cell subsets from roughly eight donors. Among the eight sequenced donors, only one was HCMV-seronegative, while the other seven were HCMV-seropositive. The eight sequenced donors were randomly selected healthy volunteers, three men and five women. Libraries were sequenced as 2 x 150 bp reads on Illumina HiSeq 2000/2500, MiSeq or NextSeq.

Sequencing used an Illumina HiSeq 2000. TCR beta cDNA libraries were prepared using 5'RACE template switching, which introduced a universal primer site and unique molecular identifiers. Synthesis of cDNA was primed from the TCR beta constant segment and was followed by two consecutive PCR amplification steps. In the authors' own workflow: MIGEC was used to demultiplex reads and group reads by UMI, and MiTCR was used to assemble and quantify clonotypes. To remove erroneous sequences, TCR cDNA sequences were retained only when supported by two or more reads. Downstream repertoire analysis used the tcR package, and clonotypes were matched across fractions by CDR3 nucleotide sequence plus V segment. VDJmatch was used to annotate antigen specificity against VDJdb, with one amino acid substitution allowed in CDR3. One entry per CDR3 protein sequence results from the TCRdb reprocessing of the reads, with DNA left out. The authors' filters were not applied to this entry. The sample table on file contains some 500,000 distinct CDR3 sequences. The ten top clones hold over 1.3% of the sample.

About this clonotype: Its recognized antigen is unknown.

A commercial ELISA kit detecting HCMV-specific IgG in serum was used to determine HCMV serostatus. Ficoll density gradient centrifugation was used to isolate peripheral blood mononuclear cells from blood. The research as a whole found: Those dominant clonotypes were again the most abundant among CD3+CD56-NKG2C+ cells in several donors, at about 25-65%. In about 6 donors, the dominant CD3+CD56+NKG2C+ clonotypes were found to rank among the top 10 CD8+ clonotypes and to make up roughly 1.0-7.5% of CD8+ T cells. Whether the expanded NKG2C-expressing T cell clones were specific for HCMV antigens was left unclear.

The CDR3 contains 16 residues, cysteine and phenylalanine counted. This entry has no DNA. CDR1 and CDR2 were assigned from the germline V gene as SGHTA and FQGNSA. The origin of this receptor is a woman aged 45-65 years in good health. Donor details come from another sample of the same person, matched by shared clones. The material sequenced was blood T cells: a sorted CD56 or NKG2C T cell subset, CD4+ or CD8+ T cells, or bulk PBMC T cells (not recorded which). The rearrangement joined TRBV7-2 to TRBJ2-1; TCRdb reports TRBD2, a call that lacks DNA to check it against. The CDR3 is CASSLSGGKKHNEQFF.